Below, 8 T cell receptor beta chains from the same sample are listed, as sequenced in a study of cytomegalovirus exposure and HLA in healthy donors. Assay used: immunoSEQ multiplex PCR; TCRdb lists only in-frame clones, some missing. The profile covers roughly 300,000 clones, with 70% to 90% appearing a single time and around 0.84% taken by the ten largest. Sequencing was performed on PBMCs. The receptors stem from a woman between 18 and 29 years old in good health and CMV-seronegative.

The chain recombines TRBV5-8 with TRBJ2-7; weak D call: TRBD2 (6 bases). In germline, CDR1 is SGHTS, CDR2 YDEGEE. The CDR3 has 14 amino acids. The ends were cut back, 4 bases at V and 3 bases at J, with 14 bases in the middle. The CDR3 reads CASSPGLLSYEQYF. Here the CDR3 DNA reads TGTGCCAGCAGCCCGGGACTGCTGAGCTACGAGCAGTACTTC.

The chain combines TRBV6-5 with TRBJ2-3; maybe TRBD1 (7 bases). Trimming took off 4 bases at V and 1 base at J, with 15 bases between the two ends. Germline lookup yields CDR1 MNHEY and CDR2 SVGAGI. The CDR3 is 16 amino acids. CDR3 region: CASSSGQGGRTDTQYF. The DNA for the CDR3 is TGTGCCAGCAGTTCGGGGCAGGGGGGACGCACAGATACGCAGTATTTT.

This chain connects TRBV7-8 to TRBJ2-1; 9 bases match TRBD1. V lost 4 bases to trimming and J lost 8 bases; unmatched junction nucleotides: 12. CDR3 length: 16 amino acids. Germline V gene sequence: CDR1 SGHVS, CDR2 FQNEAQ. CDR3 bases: TGTGCCAGCAGCTCAGGACCGGGACAGGGTACTGATGAGCAGTTCTTC. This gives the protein CASSSGPGQGTDEQFF. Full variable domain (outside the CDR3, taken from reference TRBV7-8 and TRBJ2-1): GAGVSQSPRYKVAKRGQDVALRCDPISGHVSLFWYQQALGQGPEFLTYFQNEAQLDKSGLPSDRFFAERPEGSVSTLKIQRTQQEDSAVYLCASSSGPGQGTDEQFFGPGTRLTVL.

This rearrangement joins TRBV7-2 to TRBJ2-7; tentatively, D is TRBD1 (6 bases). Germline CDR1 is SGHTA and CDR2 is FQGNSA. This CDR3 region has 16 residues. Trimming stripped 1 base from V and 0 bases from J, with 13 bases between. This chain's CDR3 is CASSLVGGPSSYEQYF. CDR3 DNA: TGTGCCAGCAGCTTAGTAGGGGGTCCCAGCTCCTACGAGCAGTACTTC.

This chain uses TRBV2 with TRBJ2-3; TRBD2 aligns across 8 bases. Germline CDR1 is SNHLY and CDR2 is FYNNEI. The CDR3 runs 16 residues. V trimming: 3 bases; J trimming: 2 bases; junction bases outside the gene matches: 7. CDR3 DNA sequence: TGTGCCAGCAGTGAGTGGGGTAGCGGGAACACAGATACGCAGTATTTT. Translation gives CASSEWGSGNTDTQYF.

The CDR3 nucleotides are TGTGCCAGCAGTTTATTAGGGGTGAGCACTGAAGCTTTCTTT. Residues: CASSLLGVSTEAFF. The chain uses TRBV28 and TRBJ1-1; possibly TRBD1 for D (5 bases). This CDR3 comprises 14 residues. Germline assignment: CDR1 MDHEN and CDR2 SYDVKM. Trimming pared 1 base from V and 4 bases from J, leaving 10 bases between.

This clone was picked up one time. The DNA of the CDR3 is TGTGCCAGTAGCCCCCCGGACAGGACTCGAGGCGGCTACACCTTC. The encoded protein is CASSPPDRTRGGYTF. The V and J genes are TRBV19 and TRBJ1-2; 7 bases are shared with TRBD1. This CDR3 has 15 residues. J lost 8 bases, V lost 6 bases, and 15 bases had no gene match. Germline loops: CDR1 LNHDA, CDR2 SQIVND (reference sequence).

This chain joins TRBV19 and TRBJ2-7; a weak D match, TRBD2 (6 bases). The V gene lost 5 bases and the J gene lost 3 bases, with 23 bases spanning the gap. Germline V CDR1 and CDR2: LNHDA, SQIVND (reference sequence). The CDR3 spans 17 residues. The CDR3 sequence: CASSRVRSGDLFYEQYF. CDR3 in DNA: TGTGCCAGTAGTCGAGTCCGCAGTGGGGACTTATTCTACGAGCAGTACTTC.